Reported below is one TCR beta chain. Its antigen remains unidentified. The PCR contained 60 Vbeta and 13 Jbeta primers. Sequencing used immunoSEQ multiplex PCR; TCRdb keeps in-frame clones, though not all of them. This sample has roughly 200,000 clones, with about 83% found just once. The record originates from a study of cytomegalovirus exposure and HLA in healthy donors. Study conclusions and caveats: Rare sequences made up most TCRs, while some public TCRs were found in many donors. CMV serostatus alone was available as immune exposure information.

The germline CDR1 and CDR2 sequences are MDHEN and SYDVKM. The CDR3 contains 12 residues. V gave up 4 bases and J gave up 6 bases, with 10 bases separating them. J is TRBJ2-7 and V is TRBV28; D is uncertain. The TCR originated in a female donor in good health and CMV-seronegative. The sequencing input was PBMCs. The CDR3 coding sequence is TGTGCCAGCAGTTCCGGTGTCGGCGAGCAGTACTTC. Its protein is CASSSGVGEQYF.